The source of this TCR beta chain is a study of Ad26.COV2.S vaccination and SARS-CoV-2 variants (dated by TCRdb to the early 2020s). With regard to the full study: Donors in the vaccine arm were drawn from COV1001, a multicentre, randomized, double-blind, placebo-controlled phase I-IIa trial testing Ad26.COV2.S in healthy adults. Throughout the experiments and outcome assessment, investigators stayed blinded to trial group allocation. TCRbeta repertoire sequencing served as the tool for gauging how specific and how broad the SARS-CoV-2-reactive T cell receptors were following Ad26.COV2.S vaccination. Trial participants were randomized into five groups of five, in which low-dose or high-dose Ad26.COV2.S was given once or twice, or placebo was given on both occasions. A total of approximately 32 samples were included in the TCR-sequenced set, comprising 19 Ad26.COV2.S vaccine recipients, 5 placebo recipients and 8 SARS-CoV-2 convalescent individuals. Dosing of Ad26.COV2.S was intramuscular, at either 5x10^10 or 1x10^11 viral particles, delivered as one shot or as two shots spaced 56 days apart. Overall study outcomes, separate from this receptor: Compared with placebo recipients, Ad26.COV2.S recipients showed higher spike-specific TCR breadth (P = 0.0014). Vaccine and placebo recipients had similar non-spike TCR breadth, a finding consistent with the vaccine containing only spike. The authors noted that the TCR breadth and depth analyses may have underestimated total T cell responses. The study lacked the statistical power to compare responses across vaccine doses or regimens. After vaccination, substantial breadth of spike-specific CD8+ and CD4+ T cell responses was reported.

CDR1 and CDR2 were assigned from the germline V gene as SGHTA and FQGNSA. Trimming takes 2 bases from V and 7 bases from J, and the germline ends sit 20 bases apart. Its CDR3 holds 16 amino acids, cysteine through phenylalanine. CDR3 DNA is the only sequence kept; it has 48 bases, read in frame from the first base. According to the study, the label for this sample's treatment or condition signals: around 19 received Ad26.COV2.S at low or high dose, single or two shots; about 5 received placebo; per-sample allocation not given. For vaccine and placebo recipients, the sequenced repertoires came from samples collected on day 63 after the first injection. Cohort 1b enrolled roughly 25 adults aged 18-55 years at a single site in Boston, USA, between 29 July and 7 August 2020. Ad26.COV2.S was a replication-incompetent adenovirus type 26 vector that expressed a prefusion-stabilized SARS-CoV-2 spike protein derived from the original Wuhan strain.

Turning to this clone: The target of this receptor is not known. There are no base qualities to consult, and no much larger clone falls within one base.

The immunoSEQ Assay was the method used to sequence TCRbeta CDR3 regions. After extraction, genomic DNA underwent amplification by bias-controlled multiplex PCR, followed by high-throughput sequencing. As for the authors' bioinformatics: To quantify the absolute abundance of every unique TCRbeta CDR3 region, sequences were collapsed and filtered. T cell fraction was estimated by normalization of TCRbeta template counts to usable DNA, with usable DNA being measured through amplification of reference genes present in all nucleated cells. Repertoire TCRs were annotated as SARS-CoV-2-specific when V gene, CDR3 amino acid sequence and J gene were exactly matched to a known reactive TCR set. The reference SARS-CoV-2 TCR set came from MIRA and was filtered for enrichment in COVID-19-positive ImmuneCODE repertoires, removing public or cross-reactive TCRs. Drawing on the MIRA antigens, annotated TCRs were analysed further at the level of specific ORF or position within ORF. Breadth was defined as annotated unique rearrangements over total unique productive rearrangements; depth was the summed frequency of those rearrangements. Group comparisons of TCR breadth used two-sided Wilcoxon rank-sum tests. TCRdb carries this immuneACCESS record with in-frame sequences only. Its versions omit some clonotypes, under half of them owing to an unresolved V gene in the studies checked, with the rest unexplained. V, J and clone size reflect that table, while D and trimming were determined from the DNA. For this sample there are some 340,000 clones; 86% appear just once. Of the sample, roughly 1.9% falls within the top ten clones.

Recombination linked TRBV7-2 to TRBJ1-2; perhaps TRBD1 is the D gene, with 5 bases matching. This sample comprised peripheral blood, obtained in a trial of Ad26.COV2.S vaccine versus placebo. The origin of this receptor is a person between 18 and 65 years old who received the Ad26.COV2.S COVID-19 vaccine or a placebo. The DNA reads TGTGCCAGCAGCTTAACCGGGGCCAGGAGTGTTGGTGGCTACACCTTC. This is translated as CASSLTGARSVGGYTF.